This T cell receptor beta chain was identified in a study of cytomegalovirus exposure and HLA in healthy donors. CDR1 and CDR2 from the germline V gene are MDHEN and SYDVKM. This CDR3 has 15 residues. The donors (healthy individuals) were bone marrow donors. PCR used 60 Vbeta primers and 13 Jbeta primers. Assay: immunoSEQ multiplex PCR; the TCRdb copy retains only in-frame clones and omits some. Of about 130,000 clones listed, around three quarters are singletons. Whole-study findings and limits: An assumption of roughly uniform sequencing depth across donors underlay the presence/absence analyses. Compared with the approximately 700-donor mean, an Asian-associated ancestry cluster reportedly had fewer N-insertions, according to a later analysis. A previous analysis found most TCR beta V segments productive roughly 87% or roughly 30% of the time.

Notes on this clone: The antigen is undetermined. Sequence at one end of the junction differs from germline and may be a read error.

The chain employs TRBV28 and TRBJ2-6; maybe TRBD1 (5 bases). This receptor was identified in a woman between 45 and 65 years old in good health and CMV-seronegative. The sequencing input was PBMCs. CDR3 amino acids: CASRQYSSGASVLTF. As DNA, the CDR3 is TGTGCCAGCAGACAATACAGCTCTGGGGCCAGCGTCCTGACTTTC.